This T cell receptor (beta chain) was found in a study of blood T cell repertoires in COVID-19. Study-wide background: Donors in the United States, Italy and Spain gave samples during acute or convalescent COVID-19. T cells, B-cell-depleted T cells, or PBMCs supplied cDNA or gDNA.

Germline assignment: CDR1 SGHRS and CDR2 YFSETQ. With V trimmed by 4 bases and J by 10 bases, 7 bases remained unmatched. The CDR3 sequence is 15 residues long. Assay used: immunoSEQ multiplex PCR; TCRdb lists only in-frame clones, some missing. Of about 21,000 clones listed, more than 85% are singletons. The source is a man in his 70s with active COVID-19. The V gene is TRBV5-1, the J gene TRBJ2-1; 14 bases map to TRBD2. Material for sequencing was peripheral blood. CDR3 protein: CASSPGTSGSQEQFF. The CDR3 DNA reads TGCGCCAGCAGCCCGGGGACTAGCGGGAGTCAGGAGCAGTTCTTC. The full variable domain, in which reference TRBV5-1 and TRBJ2-1 provide the parts outside the CDR3, is KAGVTQTPRYLIKTRGQQVTLSCSPISGHRSVSWYQQTPGQGLQFLFEYFSETQRNKGNFPGRFSGRQFSNSRSEMNVSTLELGDSALYLCASSPGTSGSQEQFFGPGTRLTVL.